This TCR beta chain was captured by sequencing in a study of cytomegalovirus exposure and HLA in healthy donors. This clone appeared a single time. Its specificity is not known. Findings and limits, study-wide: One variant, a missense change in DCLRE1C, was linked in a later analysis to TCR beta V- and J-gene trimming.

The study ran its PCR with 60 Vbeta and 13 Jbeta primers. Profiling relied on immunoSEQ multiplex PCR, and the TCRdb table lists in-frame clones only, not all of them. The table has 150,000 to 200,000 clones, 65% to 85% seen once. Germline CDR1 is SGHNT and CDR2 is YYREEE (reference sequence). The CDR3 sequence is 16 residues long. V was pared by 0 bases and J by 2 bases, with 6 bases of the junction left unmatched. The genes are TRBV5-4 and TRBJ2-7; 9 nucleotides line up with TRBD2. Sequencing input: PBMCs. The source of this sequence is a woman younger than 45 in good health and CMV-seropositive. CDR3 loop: CASSLAGGRATYEQYF. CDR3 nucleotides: TGTGCCAGCAGCTTGGCGGGCGGGAGGGCCACCTACGAGCAGTACTTC.